The 5 T cell receptor beta chains below all came from one sample that was sequenced in a study of PD-1 blockade in classical Hodgkin lymphoma. Sequencing was performed with immunoSEQ multiplex PCR; in TCRdb, only in-frame clones are kept and a portion is missing. The sample gives under 130,000 clones, roughly 89% of which show up once; around a fifth is in the top ten. Time point indicated: cycle 4 day 1 (C4D1), after more than five weeks of nivolumab. After autologous stem cell transplantation all patients relapsed, and prior brentuximab vedotin exposure differed between cohorts. Sequencing was performed on peripheral blood mononuclear cells (PBMCs), taken before the fourth cycle of nivolumab. The receptors stem from a human donor with classical Hodgkin lymphoma.

The V call is TRBV5-1, the J call TRBJ2-7; 11 nucleotides line up with TRBD2. This CDR3 is built from 15 residues. Germline lookup yields CDR1 SGHRS and CDR2 YFSETQ. Unmatched junction bases numbered 4, after V lost 2 bases and J lost 3 bases. CDR3 DNA sequence: TGCGCCAGCAGCTTCGGGACTAGCGGAAACTACGAGCAGTACTTC. This sequence encodes CASSFGTSGNYEQYF.

The V call is TRBV28, the J call TRBJ1-2, with a weak D call TRBD1 (5 bases). CDR1 is MDHEN and CDR2 is SYDVKM in the germline V gene. This CDR3 contains 13 residues. V lost 8 bases, J lost 1 base, and 11 bases lay in between. CDR3 DNA sequence: TGTGCCAGCTCCCCGACAGTTAACTATGGCTACACCTTC. This encodes CASSPTVNYGYTF.

V gene TRBV28 combines with J gene TRBJ1-5, with D perhaps TRBD1 (5 bases). This CDR3 comprises 16 residues. Trimming stripped 3 bases from V and 3 bases from J, with 15 bases between. Germline CDR1 and CDR2: MDHEN and SYDVKM. For the CDR3, the DNA is TGTGCCAGCAGTTTCCCTGTTCGCAGGGCCAATCAGCCCCAGCATTTT. Protein: CASSFPVRRANQPQHF.

At least ten counts were recorded for this clone. The chain carries TRBV5-4 and TRBJ1-4; 12 bases are a match to TRBD1. CDR3 length: 15 amino acids. V trimming: 4 bases; J trimming: 6 bases; junction bases outside the gene matches: 4. Germline loops: CDR1 SGHNT, CDR2 YYREEE (reference sequence). CDR3 protein: CASSPGTGGDEKLFF. The CDR3 DNA sequence: TGTGCCAGCAGCCCGGGGACAGGGGGCGATGAAAAACTGTTTTTT.

This rearrangement joins TRBV4-3 to TRBJ2-7, with D maybe TRBD2 (5 bases). From germline, CDR1 is LGHNA and CDR2 YSLEER. The CDR3 contains 14 residues. V lost 1 base and J lost 3, with 10 bases in between. CDR3 amino acids: CASSQGAGSYEQYF. As DNA, the CDR3 is TGCGCCAGCAGCCAAGGGGCGGGCAGCTACGAGCAGTACTTC.